This TCR beta chain was recorded in a study of tumor-infiltrating lymphocytes in primary liver carcinoma. Whole-study context: Tissue type made little difference to sample yields of roughly 3.65 to 7.13 million productive TCRbeta reads. Study conclusions and caveats: Representation across all five tumor regions was limited to only about 7-25% of top clones.

The CDR3 spans 14 residues. Germline V CDR1 and CDR2: SQVTM, ANQGSEA. Constant-region priming of roughly 490 ng total RNA yielded TCR beta cDNA. Slightly modified ARM-PCR served as the procedure for the TCR beta libraries. These libraries came from three rounds of nested multiplex PCR. The two initial PCR rounds, around 11 cycles each, used TRBV1-TRBV30 forward and C-beta reverse primers. Each CDR3 protein is one row after TCRdb ran MiXCR on the multiplex PCR reads. The data contain 95,000 to 100,000 distinct CDR3 sequences, about two thirds of them singletons. Taking about 19-31 mg of unsorted bulk tissue, the authors co-extracted RNA and DNA. About this clonotype itself: What it recognizes is unknown.

The specimen was liver tumor tissue from sampling region 2. The subset was: tumor region T2, inferior pole. The TCR originated in an older woman with primary liver carcinoma and hepatitis B virus infection. This rearrangement joins TRBV29-1 to TRBJ2-7; 9 positions match TRBD2. CDR3 coding DNA: TGCAGTGTTTTAGGCGGGAGGGGAGTCGACGAGCAGTACTTC. The encoded protein is CSVLGGRGVDEQYF.